Listed below are T cell receptor beta chains from one sample, sequenced in a study of control samples from healthy donors and cancer patients. The data were produced by immunoSEQ multiplex PCR, yet TCRdb's version contains in-frame clones alone and is incomplete. The sample lists around 130,000 clones; around nine tenths were seen once. The sample comprised blood. The receptors come from a man younger than 40 in good health. The CDR3 runs from the conserved cysteine through the conserved F or W. Fields, in order: clone size, D gene, V gene, J gene, CDR3 DNA, CDR3 protein. The D gene is left open where the match is weak. Clone size is not always given. Where it is, it says once, few, many or a class for expanded clones.

clone size: NA
D gene: NA
V gene: TRBV28
J gene: TRBJ1-6
CDR3 DNA: TGTGCCTCCCAAACGGATCCCAATTCACCCCTCCACTTT
CDR3 protein: CASQTDPNSPLHF

clone size: NA
D gene: TRBD1
V gene: TRBV5-1
J gene: TRBJ1-2
CDR3 DNA: TGCGCCAGCAGCTTGGTAGGGGGCGCTGGCTATGGCTACACCTTC
CDR3 protein: CASSLVGGAGYGYTF

clone size: NA
D gene: NA
V gene: TRBV20-1
J gene: TRBJ2-5
CDR3 DNA: TGCAGTGCTAGATGGGTGGAGACCCAGTACTTC
CDR3 protein: CSARWVETQYF

clone size: NA
D gene: NA
V gene: TRBV10-3
J gene: TRBJ1-3
CDR3 DNA: TGTGCCATCAGACTACTGGATGACACCTCTGGAAACACCATATATTTT
CDR3 protein: CAIRLLDDTSGNTIYF

clone size: NA
D gene: TRBD1
V gene: TRBV5-5
J gene: TRBJ1-2
CDR3 DNA: TGTGCCAGCAGCTCGGCCAGGGGGCAAGGCTACACCTTC
CDR3 protein: CASSSARGQGYTF

clone size: once
D gene: NA
V gene: TRBV19
J gene: TRBJ1-5
CDR3 DNA: TGTGCCAGTAGTACTACAAGTCTGAGTAGCAATCAGCCCCAGCATTTT
CDR3 protein: CASSTTSLSSNQPQHF

clone size: NA
D gene: TRBD2
V gene: TRBV6-1
J gene: TRBJ2-1
CDR3 DNA: TGTGCCAGCAGTGAACCGGGACTAGCTAGAGGGGGGTTCTTC
CDR3 protein: CASSEPGLARGGFF

clone size: NA
D gene: TRBD1
V gene: TRBV12-5
J gene: TRBJ1-2
CDR3 DNA: TGTGCTAGTGGTTCCCACCGGACAGGTGGGGATGGCTACACCTTC
CDR3 protein: CASGSHRTGGDGYTF

clone size: NA
D gene: NA
V gene: TRBV6-2/TRBV6-3
J gene: TRBJ1-5
CDR3 DNA: TGTGCCAGCAGTTACTCGATAGTTGGGGATCGGAGCAATCAGCCCCAGCATTTT
CDR3 protein: CASSYSIVGDRSNQPQHF

clone size: NA
D gene: TRBD1
V gene: TRBV25-1
J gene: TRBJ1-2
CDR3 DNA: TGTGCCAGCGGGGGGGACAGCCAAACTAACTATGGCTACACCTTC
CDR3 protein: CASGGDSQTNYGYTF

clone size: NA
D gene: TRBD1
V gene: TRBV19
J gene: TRBJ1-6
CDR3 DNA: TGTGCCAGTAGTGTGGACAGGGTGTACTCACCCCTCCACTTT
CDR3 protein: CASSVDRVYSPLHF

clone size: NA
D gene: NA
V gene: TRBV5-1
J gene: TRBJ1-3
CDR3 DNA: TGCGCCAGCAGCTTGGGATCCGGGCGCGGAAACACCATATATTTT
CDR3 protein: CASSLGSGRGNTIYF

clone size: NA
D gene: NA
V gene: TRBV5-1
J gene: TRBJ2-2
CDR3 DNA: TGCGCCAGCAACCTACAGGGTAACACCGGGGAGCTGTTTTTT
CDR3 protein: CASNLQGNTGELFF

clone size: NA
D gene: NA
V gene: TRBV6-5
J gene: TRBJ2-3
CDR3 DNA: TGTGCCACCGCCGGACAGGGAGGGTCGACAGATACGCAGTATTTT
CDR3 protein: CATAGQGGSTDTQYF

clone size: NA
D gene: NA
V gene: TRBV6-6
J gene: TRBJ2-2
CDR3 DNA: TGTGCCAGCAGTCCTTCCTGGGACGTAGCGAACACCGGGGAGCTGTTTTTT
CDR3 protein: CASSPSWDVANTGELFF

clone size: NA
D gene: TRBD1
V gene: TRBV5-1
J gene: TRBJ1-2
CDR3 DNA: TGCGCCAGCAGCCCGGACAGGGCGAACGATGGCTACACCTTC
CDR3 protein: CASSPDRANDGYTF

clone size: NA
D gene: NA
V gene: TRBV5-6
J gene: TRBJ1-2
CDR3 DNA: TGTGCCAGCAGCTTGGATACTCCGATGGGCTACACCTTC
CDR3 protein: CASSLDTPMGYTF

clone size: NA
D gene: NA
V gene: TRBV29-1
J gene: TRBJ2-1
CDR3 DNA: TGCAGCGTTGAAACTTGGACCGGGAGCAATGAGCAGTTCTTC
CDR3 protein: CSVETWTGSNEQFF

clone size: NA
D gene: NA
V gene: TRBV2
J gene: TRBJ1-2
CDR3 DNA: TGTGCCAGCAGTGAAATGGGGGTGGACTATGGCTACACCTTC
CDR3 protein: CASSEMGVDYGYTF

clone size: NA
D gene: NA
V gene: TRBV2
J gene: TRBJ2-5
CDR3 DNA: TGTGCCAGCAGTGTGGCGGACCACAAACAAGAGACCCAGTACTTC
CDR3 protein: CASSVADHKQETQYF

clone size: NA
D gene: NA
V gene: TRBV4-1
J gene: TRBJ1-2
CDR3 DNA: TGCGCCAGCAGCCAAGAACCCGAGGCAGAAGCTAACTATGGCTACACCTTC
CDR3 protein: CASSQEPEAEANYGYTF

clone size: NA
D gene: NA
V gene: TRBV10-3
J gene: TRBJ1-2
CDR3 DNA: TGTGCCATCAGTGGAAACTCCCAGATAGCAAACTATGGCTACACCTTC
CDR3 protein: CAISGNSQIANYGYTF

clone size: NA
D gene: TRBD1
V gene: TRBV25-1
J gene: TRBJ2-1
CDR3 DNA: TGTGCCAGCAGTGAATACCAGGGGGTAAATTCGAATGAGCAGTTCTTC
CDR3 protein: CASSEYQGVNSNEQFF

clone size: NA
D gene: TRBD2
V gene: TRBV11-3
J gene: TRBJ2-5
CDR3 DNA: TGTGCCAGCCGGCGGGGGGGGACCGCCGAAGAGACCCAGTACTTC
CDR3 protein: CASRRGGTAEETQYF

clone size: once
D gene: NA
V gene: TRBV5-6
J gene: TRBJ2-1
CDR3 DNA: TGTGCCAGCAGCAACTTGCCCTACAATGAGCAGTTCTTC
CDR3 protein: CASSNLPYNEQFF

clone size: NA
D gene: NA
V gene: TRBV7-2
J gene: TRBJ2-6
CDR3 DNA: TGTGCCAGCAGCCTGAACGACATACTCCACTCTGGGGCCAACGTCCTGACTTTC
CDR3 protein: CASSLNDILHSGANVLTF

clone size: NA
D gene: NA
V gene: TRBV28
J gene: TRBJ2-1
CDR3 DNA: TGTGCCTCCCACAGCTCCTACAATGAGCAGTTCTTC
CDR3 protein: CASHSSYNEQFF

clone size: NA
D gene: NA
V gene: TRBV5-1
J gene: TRBJ2-5
CDR3 DNA: TGCGCCAGCAGCAACGATCAGACAGTGGGGACCCAGTACTTC
CDR3 protein: CASSNDQTVGTQYF

clone size: NA
D gene: TRBD1
V gene: TRBV2
J gene: TRBJ1-2
CDR3 DNA: TGTGCCAGCAGTGAAGTGGCAGGGGGCGCGAGGGGCTACACCTTC
CDR3 protein: CASSEVAGGARGYTF

clone size: NA
D gene: TRBD1
V gene: TRBV5-4
J gene: TRBJ1-1
CDR3 DNA: TGTGCCAGCAGTCGCTACCGGGACAGGGCTACTGAAGCTTTCTTT
CDR3 protein: CASSRYRDRATEAFF

clone size: few
D gene: TRBD1
V gene: TRBV19
J gene: TRBJ1-5
CDR3 DNA: TGTGCCATTGGGGGACAGATGAATCAGCCCCAGCATTTT
CDR3 protein: CAIGGQMNQPQHF

clone size: NA
D gene: TRBD1
V gene: TRBV6-5
J gene: TRBJ1-5
CDR3 DNA: TGTGCCAGCAGTTACTCGACAGGGGCCAATCAGCCCCAGCATTTT
CDR3 protein: CASSYSTGANQPQHF

clone size: NA
D gene: NA
V gene: TRBV6-6
J gene: TRBJ1-1
CDR3 DNA: TGTGCCAGCAGATTAACCCTAACGGGGACTGAAGCTTTCTTT
CDR3 protein: CASRLTLTGTEAFF

clone size: NA
D gene: NA
V gene: TRBV29-1
J gene: TRBJ1-5
CDR3 DNA: TGCAGCGTCAAGGGTGAGGGGGGATCGAATAGCAATCAGCCCCAGCATTTT
CDR3 protein: CSVKGEGGSNSNQPQHF